The 21 T cell receptor beta chains reported below all come from one sample, sequenced in a study of blood T cell repertoires in COVID-19. Sequenced by immunoSEQ multiplex PCR; TCRdb stores in-frame clones only, minus some. This repertoire shows more than 200,000 clones, just over 85% found once; its top ten account for more than 1.5%. Sequenced material: PBMCs or T cells enriched from blood (not recorded which). Receptor source: a middle-aged man who had recovered from COVID-19.

This chain uses TRBV7-2 with TRBJ1-6; 9 bases line up with TRBD1. V trimming: 1 base; J trimming: 9 bases; junction bases outside the gene matches: 4. CDR1 is SGHTA, CDR2 FQGNSA, per germline. This CDR3 has 15 residues. DNA for the CDR3: TGTGCCAGCAGCTTAGAGGGGACAGGGTTTTCACCCCTCCACTTT. Protein: CASSLEGTGFSPLHF. Complete variable domain (other parts from reference TRBV7-2 and TRBJ1-6): GAGVSQSPSNKVTEKGKDVELRCDPISGHTALYWYRQSLGQGLEFLIYFQGNSAPDKSGLPSDRFSAERTGGSVSTLTIQRTQQEDSAVYLCASSLEGTGFSPLHFGNGTRLTVT.

Note on this clone: The identical CDR3 is also encoded by other nucleotide sequences in the sample. The V and J genes are TRBV12-3 or TRBV12-4 and TRBJ2-7, with D maybe TRBD1 (6 bases). Trimming stripped 5 bases from V and 1 base from J, with 9 bases between. The CDR3 loop spans 13 amino acids. CDR3 sequence: CASSLDRSYEQYF. CDR3 coding DNA: TGTGCCAGCAGTCTCGACAGGTCCTACGAGCAGTACTTC.

The chain recombines TRBV5-1 with TRBJ1-1, with 9 bases identical to TRBD1. The germline V gene encodes CDR1 SGHRS and CDR2 YFSETQ. The V gene end was trimmed by 0 bases and the J gene end by 5 bases; junction bases not matched to a gene: 5. The CDR3 extends over 15 amino acids. CDR3 nucleotides: TGCGCCAGCAGCTTGGCAGGGACAGGGTTTACTGAAGCTTTCTTT. This codes for CASSLAGTGFTEAFF.

This clone was observed once. V is TRBV21-1 and J is TRBJ1-6; the D call TRBD1 from the table was never checked on the DNA. TRBV21-1 is termed a pseudogene. The CDR3 contains 16 residues. The CDR3 bases are TGTGCCAGCAGCACGGACCCCGACAGGGATAATTCACCCCTCCACTTT. Amino acids: CASSTDPDRDNSPLHF.

A note on this clone: The junction shows a germline mismatch at one end, possibly a read error. This chain connects TRBV19 to TRBJ1-3; 8 nucleotides match TRBD1. This CDR3 contains 14 residues. Germline CDR1 reads LNHDA; CDR2 reads SQIVND (reference sequence). Here the CDR3 DNA reads TGTGCCAGTAGAGCGACAGGGGCTGGGAACACCATATATTTT. This sequence encodes CASRATGAGNTIYF.

This clone was seen a single time. The chain joins TRBV5-8 to TRBJ2-4; TRBD2 aligns across 7 bases. V was clipped by 3 bases and J by 8 bases; unmatched bases: 14. This CDR3 is 16 amino acids long. Germline values: CDR1 SGHTS, CDR2 YDEGEE. The CDR3 region has the DNA TGTGCCAGCAGCTCGGGAACGGTGGCAGGGAGGGACATTCAGTACTTC. Its protein is CASSSGTVAGRDIQYF. Complete variable domain (other parts from reference TRBV5-8 and TRBJ2-4): EAGVTQSPTHLIKTRGQQATLRCSPISGHTSVYWYQQALGLGLQFLLWYDEGEERNRGNFPPRFSGRQFPNYSSELNVNALELEDSALYLCASSSGTVAGRDIQYFGAGTRLSVL.

This clone has only a few counts. This chain connects TRBV27 to TRBJ2-7; D gene unclear. Germline values: CDR1 MNHEY, CDR2 SMNVEV (reference sequence). The CDR3 is 14 amino acids. V shed 2 bases and J shed 6 bases, with 14 bases lying between them. The CDR3 DNA reads as TGTGCCAGCAGTTTACACCTAAACCCCTTCGAGCAGTACTTC. Translation gives CASSLHLNPFEQYF.

This clone appeared a single time. The chain couples TRBV7-2 to TRBJ2-3; TRBD2 matches at 10 bases. CDR3 size: 16 residues. CDR1 SGHTA and CDR2 FQGNSA come from the germline V gene. With 5 bases clipped from V and 2 bases from J, the junction kept 7 bases outside the gene matches. CDR3 DNA: TGTGCCAGCAGCCAAACTAGCGGGGAGAACACAGATACGCAGTATTTT. It encodes CASSQTSGENTDTQYF. Supplemented by reference TRBV7-2 and TRBJ2-3, the full variable domain reads GAGVSQSPSNKVTEKGKDVELRCDPISGHTALYWYRQSLGQGLEFLIYFQGNSAPDKSGLPSDRFSAERTGGSVSTLTIQRTQQEDSAVYLCASSQTSGENTDTQYFGPGTRLTVL.

A note on this clone: The same CDR3 is also encoded by other DNA sequences in this sample. The rearrangement uses TRBV28 and TRBJ2-7; 10 bases map to TRBD2. V lost 1 base, J lost 0 bases, and 0 bases stayed unmatched. Looked up from germline, CDR1 is MDHEN and CDR2 is SYDVKM. The CDR3 loop spans 15 amino acids. The CDR3 protein is CASSLLAGGSYEQYF. In DNA, the CDR3 is TGTGCCAGCAGTTTATTAGCGGGGGGCTCCTACGAGCAGTACTTC.

The rearrangement uses TRBV12-3 or TRBV12-4 and TRBJ2-4; TRBD1 matches at 7 bases. The junction had 2 bases not matched to a gene; V was cut back by 4 bases and J by 5 bases. CDR3 size: 13 residues. The CDR3 DNA reads as TGTGCCAGCAGTTCCGGGACAGAAAACATTCAGTACTTC. It codes for CASSSGTENIQYF.

The chain combines TRBV6-5 with TRBJ2-7; a possible D gene is TRBD2 (6 bases). The CDR3 consists of 14 residues. Trimming stripped 8 bases from V and 1 base from J, with 15 bases between. Germline V gene data show CDR1 as MNHEY and CDR2 as SVGAGI. DNA for the CDR3: TGTGCCAGCGAAACTCTAGCGCCATCCTACGAGCAGTACTTC. This sequence encodes CASETLAPSYEQYF.

V and J are TRBV5-1 and TRBJ1-1; 8 nucleotides agree with TRBD1. This CDR3 is built from 16 residues. Germline-derived CDR1 and CDR2 are SGHRS and YFSETQ. Trimming removed 4 bases from V and 5 bases from J; junction bases left unmatched: 13. The CDR3 sequence: CASSTLLLDRGTEAFF. The CDR3 DNA reads as TGCGCCAGCAGCACCCTCCTCCTCGACAGGGGTACTGAAGCTTTCTTT.

This clone has just one count. The chain uses TRBV24-1 and TRBJ1-2, with 8 bases that match TRBD1. This CDR3 region has 14 residues. Germline values: CDR1 KGHDR, CDR2 SFDVKD. With V trimmed by 3 bases and J by 6 bases, 5 bases remained unmatched. In DNA form, the CDR3 reads TGTGCCACCAGTGATACGCAGGGGGCGGATGGCTACACCTTC. Translating gives CATSDTQGADGYTF.

The sample holds one count of this clone. This chain connects TRBV19 to TRBJ2-7; a weak D match, TRBD2 (6 bases). The CDR3 is 15 residues long. Deletions cut 5 bases from V and 0 bases from J, with 14 bases between. CDR1 is LNHDA and CDR2 is SQIVND in the germline V gene (reference sequence). The CDR3 here is CASSPRSGLSYEQYF. The CDR3 nucleotides are TGTGCCAGTAGTCCGAGGTCGGGACTCTCCTACGAGCAGTACTTC. Drawing the rest from reference TRBV19 and TRBJ2-7, the complete variable domain is DGGITQSPKYLFRKEGQNVTLSCEQNLNHDAMYWYRQDPGQGLRLIYYSQIVNDFQKGDIAEGYSVSREKKESFPLTVTSAQKNPTAFYLCASSPRSGLSYEQYFGPGTRLTVT.

CDR3 nucleotide sequence: TGTGCCAGCAGCTTAGCAGGGGGGGGTGCAGATACGCAGTATTTT. Its protein product is CASSLAGGGADTQYF. The V gene is TRBV7-2, the J gene TRBJ2-3, with TRBD2 as a possible D gene (7 bases). The V gene lost 0 bases and the J gene lost 4 bases, with 11 bases spanning the gap. CDR1 is SGHTA, CDR2 FQGNSA, per germline. The CDR3 is made up of 15 amino acids. Combining the CDR3 with reference TRBV7-2 and TRBJ2-3 gives the whole variable domain GAGVSQSPSNKVTEKGKDVELRCDPISGHTALYWYRQSLGQGLEFLIYFQGNSAPDKSGLPSDRFSAERTGGSVSTLTIQRTQQEDSAVYLCASSLAGGGADTQYFGPGTRLTVL.

The V gene is TRBV7-2, the J gene TRBJ1-6, with D perhaps matching TRBD1 (5 bases). The CDR3 has 15 amino acids. Trimming shortened V by 1 base and J by 8 bases, and 12 bases separated the two germline ends. The germline V gene has CDR1 SGHTA and CDR2 FQGNSA. The CDR3 nucleotides read TGTGCCAGCAGCTTAGGATGGGGCAGCCATTCACCCCTCCACTTT. Translating it yields CASSLGWGSHSPLHF.

This chain uses TRBV27 with TRBJ2-7; the D gene is possibly TRBD1 (7 bases). Trimming pared 2 bases from V and 2 bases from J, leaving 16 bases between. CDR1 and CDR2 from the germline V gene are MNHEY and SMNVEV (reference sequence). The CDR3 extends over 16 amino acids. The CDR3 nucleotides read TGTGCCAGCAGTTTAGGCCACAGGGGAGGAACCTACGAGCAGTACTTC. Amino acids: CASSLGHRGGTYEQYF.

The chain couples TRBV2 to TRBJ2-5; 9 bases map to TRBD1. J gave up 9 bases and V 5 bases, and 13 bases lay outside the gene matches. CDR1 is SNHLY, CDR2 FYNNEI, per germline. The CDR3 is 15 amino acids. CDR3 nucleotide sequence: TGTGCCAGCAGTTTCGGGACAGGGACAGTGTTGGCCCAGTACTTC. This translates into CASSFGTGTVLAQYF.

This clone was found a few times. V and J are TRBV4-1 and TRBJ1-1, with TRBD1 as a possible D gene (5 bases). V lost 1 base and J 0 bases, leaving 9 bases between the germline ends. The germline V gene encodes CDR1 MGHRA and CDR2 YSYEKL. The CDR3 covers 15 residues. The CDR3 DNA is TGCGCCAGCAGCCAAGCGGGACTCTTGAACACTGAAGCTTTCTTT. This translates into CASSQAGLLNTEAFF.

This clone was observed a few times. Additional DNA sequences in this sample encode the identical CDR3. The chain joins TRBV7-2 to TRBJ1-6; 7 bases align to TRBD1. Germline trimming cut 5 bases from V and 10 bases from J; bases unmatched to any gene: 5. Germline CDR1 and CDR2: SGHTA and FQGNSA. This CDR3 is 13 amino acids long. The CDR3 DNA is TGTGCCAGCAGCCTAGACAGGGTCTCACCCCTCCACTTT. Protein product: CASSLDRVSPLHF. The variable domain in full, completed from reference TRBV7-2 and TRBJ1-6, reads GAGVSQSPSNKVTEKGKDVELRCDPISGHTALYWYRQSLGQGLEFLIYFQGNSAPDKSGLPSDRFSAERTGGSVSTLTIQRTQQEDSAVYLCASSLDRVSPLHFGNGTRLTVT.

The V gene is TRBV4-3, the J gene TRBJ1-4; 7 nucleotides match TRBD1. This CDR3 has 14 residues. V lost 3 bases and J lost 8; bases outside the gene matches: 6. Germline V lookup: CDR1 LGHNA, CDR2 YSLEER. The CDR3 region has the DNA TGCGCCAGCAGCCACCAGGGACAGATGGAAAAACTGTTTTTT. The encoded protein is CASSHQGQMEKLFF.